The source of this T cell receptor beta chain is a study of cytomegalovirus exposure and HLA in healthy donors. This clone was observed a single time. The antigen remains undetermined. The study ran its PCR with 60 Vbeta and 13 Jbeta primers. In the original processing: Per a later analysis, the number of unique TCR beta chains was about 78 million, of which around 9.9 million were shared. Measured with immunoSEQ multiplex PCR; TCRdb has only the in-frame clones, and not every one. V and J calls plus clone size are reproduced from that table; the DNA served to infer D and trimming. The sample has around 170,000 clones; about 65% are singletons. Germline CDR1 is SGHTA and CDR2 is FQGNSA. Trimming shortened V by 5 bases and J by 7 bases, and 9 bases separated the two germline ends. This CDR3 spans 12 amino acids. The study, taken as a whole, reports: In vitro confirmation showed a few CMV-associated chains to be CMV antigen specific. The authors excluded some V segments, including TRBV6-2 and TRBV6-3, as indistinguishable.

When sampled, the donors appeared nominally healthy, though they likely had unrecorded immune exposures. The sequenced material came from PBMCs. The TCR originated in a girl aged 5-17 years in good health and CMV-seronegative. The V and J genes are TRBV7-2 and TRBJ1-5, with unresolved D. The DNA for the CDR3 is TGTGCCAGCAGCCCGTACATGCAGCCCCAGCATTTT. Protein product: CASSPYMQPQHF.